The next 12 T cell receptor beta chains were all read from a single sample in a study of blood T cell repertoires in COVID-19. Generated by immunoSEQ multiplex PCR, the TCRdb table keeps only in-frame clones and is missing some. The sample has about 59,000 clones, over 75% seen once. The specimen was peripheral blood. All receptors come from a man aged 60-69 years with acute or convalescent COVID-19.

This clone is categorized as medium-sized. The V gene is TRBV6-6, the J gene TRBJ2-7; a weak D match, TRBD1 (6 bases). The V gene's germline CDR1 is MNHNY and CDR2 SVGAGI (reference sequence). The CDR3 has 16 amino acids. Trimming removed 2 bases from V and 3 bases from J, with 17 bases in between. CDR3 nucleotides: TGTGCCAGCAGTTACGGTCTATGGACAGAAGACTACGAGCAGTACTTC. Its translation is CASSYGLWTEDYEQYF.

The chain joins TRBV15 to TRBJ1-1; perhaps TRBD1 as D (5 bases). CDR1 and CDR2 from the germline V gene are LNHNV and YYDKDF (reference sequence). Trimming took off 0 bases at V and 8 bases at J, with 13 bases between the two ends. The CDR3 has 14 amino acids. The CDR3, as DNA: TGTGCCACCAGCAGAGAGCGGCAGGGAGGGGAAGCTTTCTTT. It translates to CATSRERQGGEAFF.

This clone has a single count. The chain couples TRBV18 to TRBJ1-3; D is uncertain. Germline values: CDR1 KGHSH, CDR2 LQKENI. The CDR3 is 14 residues long. The V end lost 6 bases, the J end lost 0 bases, and 9 bases lay between the germline ends. The CDR3 bases are TGTGCCAGCTCCTCCGGGAACTCTGGAAACACCATATATTTT. This codes for CASSSGNSGNTIYF.

A note on this clone: Other DNA sequences in this sample translate to the same CDR3. The rearrangement uses TRBV14 and TRBJ1-1; unclear D gene. The CDR3 consists of 14 residues. V dropped 4 bases and J dropped 0 bases, with 9 bases sitting between them. CDR1 is SGHDN and CDR2 is FVKESK in the germline V gene. CDR3 DNA sequence: TGTGCCAGCAGCCGGGCAGGAATGAACACTGAAGCTTTCTTT. This translates into CASSRAGMNTEAFF.

The chain joins TRBV24-1 to TRBJ2-2; TRBD2 agrees at 9 bases. CDR3 length equals 15 residues. Germline CDR1 KGHDR, CDR2 SFDVKD. Unmatched junction bases numbered 4, after V lost 3 bases and J lost 6 bases. The CDR3 DNA reads as TGTGCCACCAGTGATCCTAGCGGGATTTCCGGGGAGCTGTTTTTT. Protein sequence: CATSDPSGISGELFF.

V is TRBV12-5 and J is TRBJ2-7; possibly TRBD1 for D (6 bases). Deletions cut 2 bases from V and 7 bases from J, with 15 bases between. Germline CDR1 reads LGHNT; CDR2 reads FRNRAP. This CDR3 comprises 14 residues. The DNA of the CDR3 is TGTGCTAGTGGTTTGCCCTCCCGAGGGGGTGAGCAGTACTTC. Protein: CASGLPSRGGEQYF.

This chain connects TRBV19 to TRBJ2-5, with 11 bases that match TRBD2. With 6 bases clipped from V and 2 bases from J, the junction kept 2 bases outside the gene matches. The CDR3 sequence is 14 residues long. Germline V CDR1 and CDR2: LNHDA, SQIVND (reference sequence). As DNA, the CDR3 is TGTGCCAGTAGGGTAGCGGGGGGGCAAGAGACCCAGTACTTC. This translates into CASRVAGGQETQYF.

This clone was counted a single time. V usage is TRBV7-8 and J usage is TRBJ1-5, with D perhaps matching TRBD1 (6 bases). The CDR3 sequence is 14 residues long. Germline-derived CDR1 and CDR2 are SGHVS and FQNEAQ. The ends were cut back, 5 bases at V and 5 bases at J, with 13 bases in the middle. CDR3 protein: CASSPTRGDQPQHF. In DNA, the CDR3 is TGTGCCAGCAGCCCGACCAGGGGTGATCAGCCCCAGCATTTT.

This clone appeared a single time. This chain uses TRBV19 with TRBJ2-3, with 7 bases identical to TRBD1. J gave up 4 bases and V 5 bases, and 9 bases lay outside the gene matches. The CDR3 is made up of 15 amino acids. Germline values: CDR1 LNHDA, CDR2 SQIVND (reference sequence). The CDR3 loop reads CASSLGGPRADTQYF. Here the CDR3 DNA reads TGTGCCAGTAGTCTAGGGGGCCCCAGGGCAGATACGCAGTATTTT.

The chain joins TRBV24-1 to TRBJ2-3; TRBD2 matches 14 bases. This CDR3 is 16 amino acids long. Losses at the gene ends were 3 bases for V and 4 bases for J; bases not matched to a gene: 2. Germline V CDR1 and CDR2: KGHDR, SFDVKD. This chain's CDR3 is CATSDPTSGGADTQYF. In nucleotides, the CDR3 is TGTGCCACCAGTGATCCGACTAGCGGGGGGGCAGATACGCAGTATTTT.

The chain links TRBV7-3 to TRBJ2-1; TRBD1 might be the D (5 bases). This CDR3 is built from 14 residues. The germline CDR1 and CDR2 sequences are SGHTA and FQGTGA. Trimming left V 0 bases short and J 12 bases short, with 15 bases between. In DNA, the CDR3 is TGTGCCAGCAGCTTAACGCTGGACCCCCAGGGGCAGTTCTTC. Its protein product is CASSLTLDPQGQFF.

The V call is TRBV30, the J call TRBJ1-6; D unresolved. The CDR3 runs 15 residues. Trimming cost V 2 bases and J 0 bases, with 8 bases left between them. CDR1 and CDR2 (germline): GTSNPN, SVGIG (reference sequence). The CDR3 DNA reads as TGTGCCTGGAGTACCGGGAGCTCCTATAATTCACCCCTCCACTTT. Protein product: CAWSTGSSYNSPLHF.